This TCR beta chain was obtained from a study of cytotoxic CD8 clonotypes in ibrutinib-treated CLL. On the study more broadly: Average yields of around 230,000 productive templates and tens of thousands of productive rearrangements characterized the samples.

Trimming took 0 bases from V and 6 from J; bases not matched to a gene: 10. This CDR3 has 16 amino acids. Germline V gene data show CDR1 as SGHNT and CDR2 as YYREEE (reference sequence). Depth targeted 1 in 200,000 to 1 in 1 million T cells, averaging roughly 9.7x coverage per clonotype. The assay was immunoSEQ multiplex PCR, and TCRdb's table has in-frame clones only and misses some. Among more than 140,000 clones listed, 60% to 85% were seen once. Here the sequenced sample was PBMCs, taken after 12 months of ibrutinib treatment. The chain couples TRBV5-4 to TRBJ1-2; the match to TRBD1 covers 8 bases. The sequence was obtained from a human donor with chronic lymphocytic leukemia. The CDR3 reads CASSLGTGILLNGYTF. The CDR3 nucleotides are TGTGCCAGCAGCTTGGGGACAGGGATTCTCCTGAATGGCTACACCTTC.